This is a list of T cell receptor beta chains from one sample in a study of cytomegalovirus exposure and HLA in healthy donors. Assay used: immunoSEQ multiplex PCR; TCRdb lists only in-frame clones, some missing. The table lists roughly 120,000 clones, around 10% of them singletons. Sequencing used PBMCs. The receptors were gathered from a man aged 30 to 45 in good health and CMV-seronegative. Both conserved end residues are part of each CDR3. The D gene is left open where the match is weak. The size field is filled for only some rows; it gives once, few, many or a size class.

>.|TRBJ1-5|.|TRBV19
TGTGCCAGTAGACCCACCGGCAGGATCAATCAGCCCCAGCATTTT
CASRPTGRINQPQHF
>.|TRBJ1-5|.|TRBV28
TGTGCCAGCAGGGGCATGGGTAGCAATCAGCCCCAGCATTTT
CASRGMGSNQPQHF
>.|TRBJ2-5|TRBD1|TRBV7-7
TGTGCTAGCAGCTTAGGGGCAGGGGGTTCGCAAGAGACCCAGTACTTC
CASSLGAGGSQETQYF
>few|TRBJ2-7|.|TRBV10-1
TGCGCCAGCGGCTTAACAGGAATCCCTGACGAGCAGTACTTC
CASGLTGIPDEQYF
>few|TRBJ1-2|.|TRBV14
TGTGCCAGCAGCCAAGATCTGAGAGGTGGCTACACCTTC
CASSQDLRGGYTF
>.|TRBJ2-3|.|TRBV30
TGTGCCTGGAGCTCCAGCGGGTTCACAGATACGCAGTATTTT
CAWSSSGFTDTQYF
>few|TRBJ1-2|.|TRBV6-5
TGTGCCAGCAGTCCTTCGGGGGTCTATGGCTACACCTTC
CASSPSGVYGYTF
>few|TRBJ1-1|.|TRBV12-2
TGTGCAGGTCGCTTATGGTCGGGATACACTGAAGCTTTCTTT
CAGRLWSGYTEAFF
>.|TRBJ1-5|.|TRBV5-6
TGTGCCAGCAGCTGGGGAGGAGGGGGGGATCAGCCCCAGCATTTT
CASSWGGGGDQPQHF
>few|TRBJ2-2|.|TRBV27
TGTGCCAGCAGTCCTAGGGCCGTGGGGGGATCGAACACCGGGGAGCTGTTTTTT
CASSPRAVGGSNTGELFF
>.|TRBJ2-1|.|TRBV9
TGTGCCAGCAGCGAGACCCCGTCGGGACTGGGTAACGATGAGCAGTTCTTC
CASSETPSGLGNDEQFF
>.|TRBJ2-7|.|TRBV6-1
TGTGCCAGCAGTGAAGCGCTAAGCTCCTACGAGCAGTACTTC
CASSEALSSYEQYF
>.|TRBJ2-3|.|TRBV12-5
TGTGCTAGTGGTTCGCGAGACACGTTGCGTCCGACACAGTATTTT
CASGSRDTLRPTQYF
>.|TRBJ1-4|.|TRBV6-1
TGTGCCAGCACAAGAACAGCTTCTAATGAAAAACTGTTTTTT
CASTRTASNEKLFF
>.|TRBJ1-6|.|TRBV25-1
TGTGCCAGCAGTGAGGGCAATTCACCCCTCCACTTT
CASSEGNSPLHF
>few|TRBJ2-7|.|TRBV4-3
TGCGCCAGCAGCCAAGATCAGGGGATCGCCTACGAGCAGTACTTC
CASSQDQGIAYEQYF
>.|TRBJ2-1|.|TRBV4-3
TGCGCCAGCAGCTTGTCGGCGGGGAGCCCTAATGAGCAGTTCTTC
CASSLSAGSPNEQFF
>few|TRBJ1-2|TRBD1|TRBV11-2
TGTGCCAGCAGCACCTGGGACAGAAGTTATGGCTACACCTTC
CASSTWDRSYGYTF
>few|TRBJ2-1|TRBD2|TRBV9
TGTGCCAGCAGCCGTATCACTAGCGATTACAATGAGCAGTTCTTC
CASSRITSDYNEQFF
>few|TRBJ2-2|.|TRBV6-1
TGTGCCAGCAGTGAACGCACATACACCGGGGAGCTGTTTTTT
CASSERTYTGELFF
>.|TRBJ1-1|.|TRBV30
TGTGCCTGGAGTAGGAGACGGGGAGTCACTGAAGCTTTCTTT
CAWSRRRGVTEAFF
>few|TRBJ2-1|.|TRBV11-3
TGTGCCAGCCAGGAGGGGGAGGGTGAGCAGTTCTTC
CASQEGEGEQFF
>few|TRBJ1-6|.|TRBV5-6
TGTGCCAGCAGCTTGGAATACAGGGAAAATTCACCCCTCCACTTT
CASSLEYRENSPLHF
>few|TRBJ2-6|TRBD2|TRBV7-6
TGTGCCAGCAGCTTCTATGGCGGGAGGACCTCTGGGGCCAACGTCCTGACTTTC
CASSFYGGRTSGANVLTF
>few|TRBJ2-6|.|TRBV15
TGTGCCACCAGCAGCCCCCGGGGCTCTGGGGCCAACGTCCTGACTTTC
CATSSPRGSGANVLTF
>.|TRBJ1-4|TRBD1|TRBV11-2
TGTGCCAGCAGCACACGACAGGGATATAATGAAAAACTGTTTTTT
CASSTRQGYNEKLFF
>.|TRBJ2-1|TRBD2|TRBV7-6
TGTGCCAGCAGGGAATTAGCGGGTAACAATGAGCAGTTCTTC
CASRELAGNNEQFF
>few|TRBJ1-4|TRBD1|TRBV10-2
TGCGCCAGCACCGGGACAGGGCCAGGTGAAAAACTGTTTTTT
CASTGTGPGEKLFF
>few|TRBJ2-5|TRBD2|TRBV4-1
TGCGCCAGCAGCCAAGACGAACTAGCGGGGGGAGTGGGAGAGACCCAGTACTTC
CASSQDELAGGVGETQYF
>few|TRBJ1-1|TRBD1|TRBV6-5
TGTGCCACCAGAAAACCAGGGGGAGTCACTGAAGCTTTCTTT
CATRKPGGVTEAFF
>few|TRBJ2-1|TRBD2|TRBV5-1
TGCGCCAGCAGACTAGGGACTAGCGGGAGGGCCTCCTACAATGAGCAGTTCTTC
CASRLGTSGRASYNEQFF
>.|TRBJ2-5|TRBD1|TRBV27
TGTGCCAGCAGTTTATCGAGAGGGGGCAGAAAGACCCAGTACTTC
CASSLSRGGRKTQYF
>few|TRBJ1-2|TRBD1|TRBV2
TGTGCCAGCAGTGATGACGGCAGGGGGTTAGACGGCTACACCTTC
CASSDDGRGLDGYTF
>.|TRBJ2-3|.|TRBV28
TGTGCCAGCAGTACCGGGAGCACAGATACGCAGTATTTT
CASSTGSTDTQYF
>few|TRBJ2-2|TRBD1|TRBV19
TGTGCCACTACCGAAGGACAGGGCACCGGGGAGCTGTTTTTT
CATTEGQGTGELFF
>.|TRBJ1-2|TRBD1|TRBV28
TGTGCCAGCATAAATACGCCGGGACAGGGGACAAATAACTATGGCTACACCTTC
CASINTPGQGTNNYGYTF
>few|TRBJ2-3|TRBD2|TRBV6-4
TGTGCCAGCAGTGACTCGAGGACTAGCGACACAGATACGCAGTATTTT
CASSDSRTSDTDTQYF
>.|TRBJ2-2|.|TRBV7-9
TGTGCCAGCAGCCCGGCCTGGACAGTCGCGAACACCGGGGAGCTGTTTTTT
CASSPAWTVANTGELFF
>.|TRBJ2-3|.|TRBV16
TGTGCCAGCAGCCAATCGGCAGACACAGATACGCAGTATTTT
CASSQSADTDTQYF
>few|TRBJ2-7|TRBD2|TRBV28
TGTGCCAGCAGGACCGGGACTAGCGACGAGCAGTACTTC
CASRTGTSDEQYF
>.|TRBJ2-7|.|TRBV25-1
TGTGCCAGCAGTGAGTCAGGCTCCTACGAGCAGTACTTC
CASSESGSYEQYF
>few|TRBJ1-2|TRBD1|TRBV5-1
TGCGCCAGCAGCGACGGACAGGGGGATGCTGGCTACACCTTC
CASSDGQGDAGYTF
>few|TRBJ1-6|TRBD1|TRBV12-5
TGTGCTAGTGGTCCCTCGCAGGGGGTCGGTAATTCACCCCTCCACTTT
CASGPSQGVGNSPLHF
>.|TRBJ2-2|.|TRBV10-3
TGTGCCATCAGTGAGTCGAGGGTAGCGAACACCGGGGAGCTGTTTTTT
CAISESRVANTGELFF
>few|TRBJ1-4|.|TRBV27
TGTGCCAGCAGCCGAACCGGGGGGAGGGATGAAAAACTGTTTTTT
CASSRTGGRDEKLFF
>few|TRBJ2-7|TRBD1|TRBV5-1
TGCGCCAGCAGCGCCGGGACAGGGGGACTCGAGCAGTACTTC
CASSAGTGGLEQYF
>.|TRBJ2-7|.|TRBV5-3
TGTGCCAGAAGCTGTGGTAATGTGGGACAATCCAGCTCCTACGAGCAGTACTTC
CARSCGNVGQSSSYEQYF